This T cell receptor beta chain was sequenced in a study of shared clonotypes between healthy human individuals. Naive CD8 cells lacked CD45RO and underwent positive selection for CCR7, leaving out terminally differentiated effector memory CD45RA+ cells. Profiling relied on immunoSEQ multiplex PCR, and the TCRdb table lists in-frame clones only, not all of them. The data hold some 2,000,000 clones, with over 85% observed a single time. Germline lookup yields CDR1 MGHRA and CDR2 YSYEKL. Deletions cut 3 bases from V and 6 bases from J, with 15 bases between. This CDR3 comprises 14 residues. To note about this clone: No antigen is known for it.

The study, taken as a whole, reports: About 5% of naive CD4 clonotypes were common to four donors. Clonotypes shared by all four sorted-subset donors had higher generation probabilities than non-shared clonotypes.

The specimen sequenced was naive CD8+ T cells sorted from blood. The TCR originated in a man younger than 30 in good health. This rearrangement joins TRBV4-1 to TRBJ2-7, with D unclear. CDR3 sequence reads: CASSQGYSLGEQYF. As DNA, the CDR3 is TGCGCCAGCAGCCAGGGGTACTCCTTGGGCGAGCAGTACTTC.